This T cell receptor (beta chain) was identified in a study of cytomegalovirus exposure and HLA in healthy donors (dated by TCRdb to about 2017). About the investigation overall: In an earlier analysis of approximately 640 of the donors, less than 350 Gb of sequence data and 90 million to 120 million unique TCR beta sequences from 150 million to 200 million T cells were reported. Among the approximately 430 genotyped donors, 75% to 90% belonged to the genetic ancestry cluster associated with self-reported Caucasian donors. Because of strong linkage in the cohort, roughly five DR-DQ haplotypes were treated as single units for association and clustering. In the later analysis, no new phenotypic data were used to find candidate immune exposures; instead, reliance was placed on TCR beta sequences and their occurrence across donors. An earlier analysis of 587 of the donors applied high-throughput TCR beta sequencing to assess whether each TCR beta V gene segment acted as functional or pseudogenic. Both class I and class II loci were covered by HLA typing, at four-digit resolution. Besides the first cohort of under 700 subjects, a separate validation cohort made up of 120 different subjects was used. A later genetic analysis used genome-wide SNP genotypes for about three fifths of the 666 donors, treating that subset as a discovery cohort. A later analysis re-examined previously published TCR beta repertoires from over 500 donors and added high-resolution HLA genotyping to investigate patterns of TCR occurrence. On average, around 200,000 unique TCR beta nucleotide sequences were sequenced per donor among about 400 genotyped donors of the cohort, with roughly 18% of those sequences being non-productive. The aim of the study was to test whether cataloging public T cell receptors could identify signatures of past pathogen exposure. Donor age, sex, ethnicity and CMV serostatus were compiled alongside the repertoire data. To predict cytomegalovirus infection status, the study combined high-throughput TCR immunosequencing, statistical association of individual TCRs with disease status, and machine learning. All discovery cohort repertoires had been generated using a single sequencing platform. An early release covering some 640 HLA-typed donors comprised roughly 300 gigabases of sequencing data and approximately 85 million unique TCR sequences. Typing coverage differed by locus: A, B, C, DRB1 and DQB1 were typed in about 620-640 donors, DQA1 in around 500, DPA1 in around 610, and DPB1 in about 450. The study profiled the T cell repertoires of hundreds of subjects by immunosequencing and related them to cytomegalovirus serostatus. Results the study describes overall, beyond this receptor: When HLA alleles, especially DR and DQ, strongly co-occurred, TCR associations were difficult to assign to individual alleles. Because counts were too low, about 18 rarely observed V segments, including chromosome 9 orphons, were excluded from the earlier analysis of 587 of the donors. In both the original and validation cohorts, the classifier was reported to diagnose cytomegalovirus status with high specificity and sensitivity. An earlier analysis of approximately 570 of the donors showed that most TCR beta V segments appeared in productive rearrangements either about 90% or about 30% of the time, which broadly matched IMGT annotations. CMV serostatus was the only immune exposure information available for the cohort. While some public TCRs were present in many individuals, most TCR sequences turned up only very rarely across donors. Some IMGT-functional V segments, including TRBV6-2 and TRBV6-3, could not be told apart with the 87-base-pair reads, so those segments were excluded. According to a later genetic analysis, donors in an Asian-associated ancestry cluster had fewer N-insertions in productive TCRs than the approximately 610-donor mean. A later analysis found that most CMV-associated TCR beta chains appeared HLA-restricted, with HLA associations seemingly driven largely by CMV exposure. Presence/absence analyses assumed roughly uniform sequencing depth across donors, an assumption that may not hold. Correlated functional status among segregating V segments might be attributable to linkage disequilibrium, but an unknown experimental factor could not be ruled out. According to a later analysis, parvovirus B19, influenza, CMV and Epstein-Barr virus appeared linked to several top co-occurrence clusters. In vitro tests confirmed that a few of the cytomegalovirus-associated TCR beta chains recognize cytomegalovirus antigens. The authors suggested that the approach could potentially be generalized to other disease states and immunological phenotypes. The sequencing pipeline was judged likely to have produced a cluster of highly shared sequence variants as a technical artifact. In a later genetic analysis, a missense DCLRE1C variant was associated with V-gene and J-gene trimming of TCR beta chains, and the association was replicated in an independent cohort. Compared with equally common non-associated chains, HLA-associated TCR beta chains in a later analysis were more clonally expanded and had lower generation probabilities. Because some donors lacked HLA typing at each locus, the association tests relied only on the typed subset. A further reported finding was that TCR beta sequences accurately predicted the HLA-A and HLA-B alleles for most subjects in the first cohort. In the study, approximately 160 TCR beta chains were listed as associated with cytomegalovirus. Specific HLA alleles were associated with some 15,000 TCR beta sequences at a false discovery rate of 0.05 in a later analysis. This cohort had only TCR beta chains sequenced, and the lack of alpha or paired-chain data limited which features could be detected. In a later analysis, TCR association rates were found to vary across HLA loci, with the most associated TCRs seen for DRB1 alleles and the fewest for HLA-C alleles.

The library was prepared using the immunoSEQ multiplex PCR assay. For the multiplex PCR, a mixture combining 60 forward primers for TCR Vbeta segments and 13 reverse primers for TCR Jbeta segments was used. The CDR3 region of rearranged TCR beta genes was amplified from genomic DNA with a multiplex PCR assay. Amplified TCR beta libraries were sequenced as 87-base-pair reads on the Illumina HiSeq System. The paper's processing steps were these. A later analysis counted about 80 million unique TCR beta chains across the 670 or so repertoires, and 9 million to 14 million of these chains were shared by at least two donors. Raw reads were error-corrected and collapsed into unique sequences with a nearest-neighbor algorithm that merged closely related sequences to remove PCR and sequencing errors. To assign V, D and J gene segments, CDR3 sequences were aligned to IMGT reference sequences. For a sequence to be retained, at least a six-nucleotide match to both a V gene segment and a J gene segment was required. Rearrangements were called productive when the CDR3 lacked stop codons and stayed in frame with V and J; all others were non-productive. CDR3 was defined according to IMGT convention as the region running from the second conserved V-encoded cysteine to the conserved J-encoded phenylalanine. The earlier analysis of approximately 590 of the donors excluded any sequence lacking an unambiguous match to a single V gene segment. An earlier analysis of about 590 of the donors classified V segments as functional when productive rearrangements were above 56.7% and as segregating when the standard deviation between donors was above 5%. A statistical classification framework was developed to diagnose cytomegalovirus status using the catalog of TCR beta chain sequences. In a later analysis, V and J genes were assigned by comparing TCR nucleotide sequences against IMGT/GENE-DB human TR gene sequences. Using the TCRdist pipeline, a later analysis assigned CDR3 sequences along with most-parsimonious VDJ recombination scenarios. A later analysis defined each TCR beta chain by its CDR3 amino acid sequence plus V-gene family, and excluded reads lacking a unique V-gene family. As a way to deal with suspected cross-contamination and a sequencing artifact, a later analysis dropped approximately 570 nucleotide sequences that were highly shared and had low generation probability. In a later analysis, a clonal expansion index was calculated for each public chain from normalized within-repertoire ranks of inferred template counts. A later analysis computed generation probabilities with a VDJ recombination model fitted to out-of-frame rearrangements, and checked the results against IGoR. In a later analysis, TCR-TCR, TCR-HLA and TCR-CMV co-occurrence was scored with hypergeometric tests, and a repertoire-size bias correction was applied to TCR pairs. False discovery rates were estimated in a later analysis by permuting HLA or CMV assignments 20 times. In a later analysis, co-occurring TCRs were grouped with DBSCAN, and TCRdist sequence similarity was added when clustering was performed within HLA-allele-positive subsets. Repertoires with fewer than 30,000 or more than 120,000 public chains were left out of co-occurrence clustering, as were about 5 repertoires with anomalous nucleotide sharing. Not all clones reach the TCRdb copy of this immuneACCESS table, which keeps in-frame sequences only. Checked studies attribute under half of the gap to unresolved V genes and leave the rest unexplained. The V and J calls and clone size are taken from that table; D and trimming were inferred from the DNA. For this sample there are just over 85,000 clones; 76% appear just once. Clones ranked in the top ten supply approximately 3% of the sample.

V sheds 3 bases and J sheds 12 bases, leaving 12 bases between their ends. The germline V gene (reference sequence) specifies GTSNPN as CDR1 and SVGIG as CDR2. The CDR3 spans 12 residues, from the cysteine through the phenylalanine. Solely the CDR3 DNA is kept, with 36 bases framed from the first base. The cohort was made up of 500 to 800 healthy bone marrow donors. At the time of sampling, every cohort member was nominally healthy, though immune exposures that went unrecorded were likely present. The donor tested CMV seronegative, placing the donor among the 350 to 400 seronegative members of the cohort. Every donor gave a peripheral blood sample, and the peripheral blood mononuclear cells from that sample were used for TCR beta sequencing. The Qiagen DNeasy Blood Extraction Kit was used to extract genomic DNA from the blood cell samples. In regard to this clone: This receptor's antigen is unknown. No base quality values were provided; no much bigger clone lies one nucleotide off.

What was sequenced was PBMCs. This sequence uses TRBV30 and TRBJ1-6; no D gene can be assigned with confidence. The sequence derives from a man between 40 and 49 years old in good health and CMV-seronegative. CDR3 protein: CAWSGTSQPLHF. The DNA sequence follows: TGTGCCTGGAGCGGTACCTCCCAACCCCTCCACTTT.